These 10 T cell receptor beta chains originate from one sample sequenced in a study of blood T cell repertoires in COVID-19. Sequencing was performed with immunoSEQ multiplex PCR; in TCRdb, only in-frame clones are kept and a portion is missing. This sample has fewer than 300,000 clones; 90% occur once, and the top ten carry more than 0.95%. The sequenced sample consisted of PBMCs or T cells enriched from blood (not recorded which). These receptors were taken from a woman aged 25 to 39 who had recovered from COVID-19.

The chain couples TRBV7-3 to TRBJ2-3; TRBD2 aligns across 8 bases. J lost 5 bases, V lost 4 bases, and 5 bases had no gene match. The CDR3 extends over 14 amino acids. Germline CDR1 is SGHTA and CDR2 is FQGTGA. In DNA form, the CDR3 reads TGTGCCAGCAGCTCCCATAGCGGGGTAGATACGCAGTATTTT. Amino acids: CASSSHSGVDTQYF.

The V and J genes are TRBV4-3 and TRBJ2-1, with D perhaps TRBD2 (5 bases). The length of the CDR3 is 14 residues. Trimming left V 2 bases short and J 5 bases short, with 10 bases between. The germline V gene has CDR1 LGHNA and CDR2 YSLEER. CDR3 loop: CASSQSGNNNEQFF. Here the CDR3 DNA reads TGCGCCAGCAGCCAAAGCGGCAATAACAATGAGCAGTTCTTC.

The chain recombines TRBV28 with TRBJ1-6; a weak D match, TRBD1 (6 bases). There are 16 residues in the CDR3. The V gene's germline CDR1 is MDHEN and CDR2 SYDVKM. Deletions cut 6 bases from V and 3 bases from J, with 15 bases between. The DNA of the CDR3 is TGTGCCAGCAGATCGACAGGAGCCCTCTATAATTCACCCCTCCACTTT. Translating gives CASRSTGALYNSPLHF.

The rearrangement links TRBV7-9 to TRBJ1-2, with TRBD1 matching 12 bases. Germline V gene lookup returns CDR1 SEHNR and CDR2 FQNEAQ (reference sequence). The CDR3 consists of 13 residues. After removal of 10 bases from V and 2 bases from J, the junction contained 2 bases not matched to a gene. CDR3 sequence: CATGTGGNYGYTF. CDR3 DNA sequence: TGTGCCACCGGGACAGGGGGCAACTATGGCTACACCTTC. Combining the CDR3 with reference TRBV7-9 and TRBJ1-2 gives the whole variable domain DTGVSQNPRHKITKRGQNVTFRCDPISEHNRLYWYRQTLGQGPEFLTYFQNEAQLEKSRLLSDRFSAERPKGSFSTLEIQRTEQGDSAMYLCATGTGGNYGYTFGSGTRLTVV.

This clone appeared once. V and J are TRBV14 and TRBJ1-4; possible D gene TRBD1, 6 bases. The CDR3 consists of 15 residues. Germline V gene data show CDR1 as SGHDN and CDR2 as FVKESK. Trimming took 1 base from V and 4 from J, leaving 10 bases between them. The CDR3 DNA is TGTGCCAGCAGCCAAGCCGGACAGTTTAATGAAAAACTGTTTTTT. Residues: CASSQAGQFNEKLFF.

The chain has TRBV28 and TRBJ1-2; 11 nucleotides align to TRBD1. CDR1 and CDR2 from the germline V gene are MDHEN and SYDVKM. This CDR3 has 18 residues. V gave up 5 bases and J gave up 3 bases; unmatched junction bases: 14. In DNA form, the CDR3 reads TGTGCCAGCAGTACACCGGGACAGGGGGGTAAATTTTACTATGGCTACACCTTC. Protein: CASSTPGQGGKFYYGYTF.

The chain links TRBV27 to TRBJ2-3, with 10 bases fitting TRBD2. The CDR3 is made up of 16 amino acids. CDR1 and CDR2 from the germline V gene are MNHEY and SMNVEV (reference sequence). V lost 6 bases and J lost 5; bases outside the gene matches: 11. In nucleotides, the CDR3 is TGTGCCAGCAGCTATCTAGCGGGAGTAAAAATAGATACGCAGTATTTT. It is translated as CASSYLAGVKIDTQYF.

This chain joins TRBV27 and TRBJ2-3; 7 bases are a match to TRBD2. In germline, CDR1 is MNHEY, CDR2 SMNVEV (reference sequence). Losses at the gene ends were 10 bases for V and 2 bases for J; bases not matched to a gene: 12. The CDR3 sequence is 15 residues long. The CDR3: CATRRELAVTDTQYF. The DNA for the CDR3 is TGTGCCACCCGACGGGAGCTAGCGGTCACAGATACGCAGTATTTT.

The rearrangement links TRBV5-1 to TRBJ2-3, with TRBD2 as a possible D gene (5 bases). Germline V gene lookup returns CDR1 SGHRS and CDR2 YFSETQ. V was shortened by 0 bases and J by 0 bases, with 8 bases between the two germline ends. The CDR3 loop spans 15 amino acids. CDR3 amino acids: CASSLGTVSTDTQYF. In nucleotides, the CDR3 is TGCGCCAGCAGCTTGGGGACTGTCAGCACAGATACGCAGTATTTT.

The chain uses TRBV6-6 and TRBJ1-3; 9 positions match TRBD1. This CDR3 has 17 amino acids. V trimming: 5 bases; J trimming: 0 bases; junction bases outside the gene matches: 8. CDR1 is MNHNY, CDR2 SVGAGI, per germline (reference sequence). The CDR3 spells CASSRWDRASSGNTIYF. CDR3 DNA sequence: TGTGCCAGCAGTCGTTGGGACAGGGCAAGCTCTGGAAACACCATATATTTT.